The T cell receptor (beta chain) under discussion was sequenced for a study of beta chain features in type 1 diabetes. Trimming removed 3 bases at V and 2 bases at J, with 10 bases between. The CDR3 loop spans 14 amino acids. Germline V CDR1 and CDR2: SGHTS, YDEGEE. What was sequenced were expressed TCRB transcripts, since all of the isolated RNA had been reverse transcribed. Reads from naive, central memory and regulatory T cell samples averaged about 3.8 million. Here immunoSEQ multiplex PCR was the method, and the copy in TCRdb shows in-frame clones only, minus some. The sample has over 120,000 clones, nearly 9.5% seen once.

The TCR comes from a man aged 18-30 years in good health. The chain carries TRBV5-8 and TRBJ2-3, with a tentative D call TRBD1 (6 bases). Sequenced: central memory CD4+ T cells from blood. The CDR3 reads CASSSTGLTDTQYF. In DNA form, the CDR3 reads TGTGCCAGCAGCTCGACAGGACTCACAGATACGCAGTATTTT.